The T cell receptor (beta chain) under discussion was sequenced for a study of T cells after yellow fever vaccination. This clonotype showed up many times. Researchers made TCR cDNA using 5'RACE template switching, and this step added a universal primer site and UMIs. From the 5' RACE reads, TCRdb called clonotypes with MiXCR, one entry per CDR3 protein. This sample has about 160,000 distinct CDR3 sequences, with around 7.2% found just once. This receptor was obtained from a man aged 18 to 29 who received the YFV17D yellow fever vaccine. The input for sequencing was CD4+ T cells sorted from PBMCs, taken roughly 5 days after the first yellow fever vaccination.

In nucleotides, the CDR3 is TGTGGGGCGAGATTCGCTGGGGCCAACGTCCTGACTTTC. It codes for CGARFAGANVLTF. The chain recombines TRBV7-2 with TRBJ2-6; D not resolved. Germline lookup yields CDR1 SGHTA and CDR2 FQGNSA. The length of the CDR3 is 13 residues.